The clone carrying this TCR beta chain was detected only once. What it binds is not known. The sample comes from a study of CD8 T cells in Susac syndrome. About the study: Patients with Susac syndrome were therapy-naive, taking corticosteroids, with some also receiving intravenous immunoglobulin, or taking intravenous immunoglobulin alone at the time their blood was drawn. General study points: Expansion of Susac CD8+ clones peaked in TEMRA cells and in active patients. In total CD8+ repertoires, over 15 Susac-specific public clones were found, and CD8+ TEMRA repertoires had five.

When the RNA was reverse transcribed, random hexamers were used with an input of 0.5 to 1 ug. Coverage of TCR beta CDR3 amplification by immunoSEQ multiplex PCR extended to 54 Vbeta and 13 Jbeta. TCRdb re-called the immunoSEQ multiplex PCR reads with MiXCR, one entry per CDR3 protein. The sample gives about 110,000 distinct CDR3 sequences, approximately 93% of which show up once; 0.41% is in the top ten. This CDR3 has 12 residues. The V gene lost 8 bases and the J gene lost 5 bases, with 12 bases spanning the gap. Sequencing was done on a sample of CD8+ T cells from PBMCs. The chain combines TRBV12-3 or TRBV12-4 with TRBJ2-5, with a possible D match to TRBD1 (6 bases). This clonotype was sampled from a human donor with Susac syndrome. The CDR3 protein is CASGGQLETQYF. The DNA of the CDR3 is TGTGCCAGCGGCGGACAGCTCGAGACCCAGTACTTC.